These 6 T cell receptor beta chains were sequenced from one sample in a study of shared clonotypes between healthy human individuals. Profiling relied on immunoSEQ multiplex PCR, and the TCRdb table lists in-frame clones only, not all of them. The data hold roughly 300,000 clones, with around 87% observed a single time. The sample taken for sequencing was memory CD8+ T cells sorted from blood. The subset is: CD45RO+ cells pooled with CCR7-negative TemRA cells. These receptors came from a man younger than 35 in good health.

The chain uses TRBV5-4 and TRBJ2-1; 11 positions agree with TRBD1. The CDR3 contains 15 residues. The V segment lost 4 bases and the J segment 3 bases; nucleotides outside the gene matches: 3. Germline CDR1 reads SGHNT; CDR2 reads YYREEE (reference sequence). The CDR3 DNA reads TGTGCCAGCAGCACCGGGACAGGGGGCTACAATGAGCAGTTCTTC. Translation gives CASSTGTGGYNEQFF.

V usage is TRBV15 and J usage is TRBJ1-6; 7 positions match TRBD1. The CDR3 is made up of 14 amino acids. J was trimmed by 10 bases and V by 5 bases; bases with no gene match: 8. The germline V gene has CDR1 LNHNV and CDR2 YYDKDF (reference sequence). As DNA, the CDR3 is TGTGCCACCAGCCAGACAGGGTTGGGGTCACCCCTCCACTTT. Translated: CATSQTGLGSPLHF.

V is TRBV7-9 and J is TRBJ1-4; D not certain. Germline CDR1 is SEHNR and CDR2 is FQNEAQ (reference sequence). The V end was cut by 1 base, the J end by 3 bases, with 15 bases between. The CDR3 spans 17 residues. The CDR3 loop reads CASSLGPSGGPNEKLFF. The CDR3 DNA reads TGTGCCAGCAGCTTAGGGCCATCGGGAGGCCCTAATGAAAAACTGTTTTTT.

The gene calls are TRBV4-1 and TRBJ2-5; TRBD1 is a possible D gene (6 bases). The germline V gene encodes CDR1 MGHRA and CDR2 YSYEKL. This CDR3 has 16 amino acids. Trimming left V 0 bases short and J 3 bases short, with 14 bases between. The CDR3 reads CASSQDLTYREETQYF. DNA of the CDR3: TGCGCCAGCAGCCAAGACCTTACGTACAGGGAAGAGACCCAGTACTTC.

This sequence joins TRBV11-2 and TRBJ1-2, with unresolved D. The CDR3 runs 12 residues. Germline lookup yields CDR1 SGHAT and CDR2 FQNNGV. V was cut by 1 base and J by 8 bases, with 8 bases left in between. The CDR3 nucleotides read TGTGCCAGCAGCTTAGTTCATGAGGGCTACACCTTC. It encodes CASSLVHEGYTF.

CDR3 sequence: CASLTHTDTQYF. The CDR3 DNA follows: TGTGCCAGCCTCACACACACAGATACGCAGTATTTT. This chain links TRBV6-6 with TRBJ2-3; D uncertain. From germline, CDR1 is MNHNY and CDR2 SVGAGI (reference sequence). The V and J ends lost 8 bases and 2 bases respectively, with 8 bases between them. The CDR3 covers 12 residues.